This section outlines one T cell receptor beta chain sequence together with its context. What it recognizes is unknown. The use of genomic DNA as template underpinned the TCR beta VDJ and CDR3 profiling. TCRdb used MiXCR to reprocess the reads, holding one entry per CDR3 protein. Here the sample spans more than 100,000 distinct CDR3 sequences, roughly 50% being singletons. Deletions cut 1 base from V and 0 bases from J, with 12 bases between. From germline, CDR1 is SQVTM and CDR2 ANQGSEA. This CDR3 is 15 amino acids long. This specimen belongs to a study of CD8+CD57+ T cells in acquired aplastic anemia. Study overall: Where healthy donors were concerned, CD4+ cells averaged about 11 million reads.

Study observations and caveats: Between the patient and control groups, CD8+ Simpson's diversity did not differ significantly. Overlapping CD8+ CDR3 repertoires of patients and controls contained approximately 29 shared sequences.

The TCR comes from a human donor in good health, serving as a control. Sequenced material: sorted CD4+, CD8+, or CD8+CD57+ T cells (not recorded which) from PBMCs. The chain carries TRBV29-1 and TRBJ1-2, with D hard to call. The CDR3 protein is CSVEVGRLANYGYTF. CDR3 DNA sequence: TGCAGCGTTGAAGTCGGAAGGCTAGCTAACTATGGCTACACCTTC.